The T cell receptor beta chain described here comes from a study of blood T cells in healthy people across ages. Overall study results and limits: Donor CMV infection status was unknown, possibly confounding age-related changes in expanded clonotypes. TCR beta diversity, measured per million T cells, fell in a roughly linear way with age.

This clonotype has more than one count but fewer than ten. Its antigen is not identified. Primers used in a second PCR of roughly 7 to 11 cycles were a sample-barcoded 5' primer and a J-beta primer mix. One entry per CDR3 protein results from TCRdb running MiXCR on the 5' RACE reads. The sample lists over 950,000 distinct CDR3 sequences, around two fifths occurring once. CDR3 length equals 16 residues. CDR1 LGHNA and CDR2 YSLEER come from the germline V gene. Trimming took 4 bases from V and 0 from J; bases not matched to a gene: 5. The sample comprised blood. The chain carries TRBV4-3 and TRBJ2-1; TRBD2 matches at 8 bases. The receptor was isolated from a man aged 18 to 35 in good health. CDR3 sequence (DNA): TGCGCCAGCAGCCCAGAGCGGGGGCTCTCCTACAATGAGCAGTTCTTC. The encoded protein is CASSPERGLSYNEQFF.